This T cell receptor (beta chain) was sequenced for a study of lymphopenia after photon versus proton radiotherapy. Trimming took 5 bases from V and 4 from J; bases not matched to a gene: 8. CDR3 length: 14 amino acids. Per the germline V gene, CDR1 is SGHNT and CDR2 is YENEEA. With respect to this clone: Its specificity is not known.

Repertoires were generated with immunoSEQ multiplex PCR, while TCRdb's copy carries only in-frame clones and drops some. The sample consists of about 24,000 clones, nearly 85% of them appearing once. Broader study findings: In patients who died, overall survival fell as post-nadir TCR diversity dropped more.

The sequence came from a woman aged 65 to 85 with pancreatic cancer. This specimen consisted of peripheral blood, obtained from a patient treated with proton-based radiotherapy. The rearrangement uses TRBV11-3 and TRBJ2-7, with 7 positions matching TRBD1. The CDR3, as DNA: TGTGCCAGCAGCCGAGGGGGCCAGGGGTACGAGCAGTACTTC. Amino acids: CASSRGGQGYEQYF.